Listed below are T cell receptor beta chains from one sample, sequenced in a study of T-cell reconstitution after alpha-beta-depleted transplantation in children. TCRdb re-called the PCR reads with MiXCR, one entry per CDR3 protein. The sample includes about 980,000 distinct CDR3 sequences, roughly 29% of them seen just once. The sequences come from PBMCs, mostly from graft donor cells, collected 360 days after TCRalphabeta/CD19-depleted stem cell transplant. Receptors originate from a boy younger than two who had a stem cell transplant for SCID, so the T cells may come from the graft donor. Each CDR3 is given with its conserved first and last residue. A D gene is named only where the DNA matches it firmly. Size tells how often a clone was seen (once, few, many) or the class of an expanded clone, and some rows leave it out.

>TRBJ2-7|few|.|TRBV18
TGTGCCAGCTCACCTTTCGACAGGTTGATGGTGTACGAGCAGTACTTC
CASSPFDRLMVYEQYF
>TRBJ2-5|.|TRBD2|TRBV7-7
TGTGCCAGCAGCTTAGGACTAGCGGGGCACCAAGAGACCCAGTACTTC
CASSLGLAGHQETQYF
>TRBJ2-5|few|TRBD1|TRBV12-3/TRBV12-4
TGTGCCAGCAGTCTTGGGACAGGGGCCAGTCAAGAGACCCAGTACTTC
CASSLGTGASQETQYF
>TRBJ2-2|many|.|TRBV14
TGTGCCAGCAGCCCTAGGAACACCGGGGAGCTGTTTTTT
CASSPRNTGELFF
>TRBJ2-7|few|.|TRBV7-8
TGTGCCAGCAGCGCAGGGAACGACCCCTACGAGCAGTACTTC
CASSAGNDPYEQYF
>TRBJ2-2|few|.|TRBV20-1
TGCAGTGCTAGTTTTCTCGGGGAGCTGTTTTTT
CSASFLGELFF
>TRBJ2-7|once|.|TRBV18
TGTGCCAGCTCACCAGGGACCCCTCCTAGCGACGAGCAGTACTTC
CASSPGTPPSDEQYF
>TRBJ2-2|few|.|TRBV7-8
TGTGCCAGCAGCTTCAGGGTTCCCGCCGGGGAGCTGTTTTTT
CASSFRVPAGELFF
>TRBJ1-5|.|.|TRBV6-5
TGTGCCAGCAGTTACTCATACAGGGGCAATCAGCCCCAGCATTTT
CASSYSYRGNQPQHF
>TRBJ2-1|.|TRBD1|TRBV12-3/TRBV12-4
TGTGTCAGCAGTTCTGGACAGGGATACAATGAGCAGTTCTTC
CVSSSGQGYNEQFF
>TRBJ2-4|.|.|TRBV7-2
TGTGCCAGCAGCTTAGTGCTCCGGGACAATCCTCTAGCCAAAAACATTCAGTACTTC
CASSLVLRDNPLAKNIQYF
>TRBJ2-3|few|TRBD1|TRBV4-2
TGTGCCAGCAGCGTTCGGGGACAGGGGGCAGATACGCAGTATTTT
CASSVRGQGADTQYF
>TRBJ2-7|.|TRBD1|TRBV20-1
TGCAGTGCTAGACCGGGACAGAAAAACGAGCAGTACTTC
CSARPGQKNEQYF
>TRBJ2-2|.|TRBD1|TRBV12-3/TRBV12-4
TGTGCCACGATCAACCGGGACAGGGTGATCGGGGAGCTGTTTTTT
CATINRDRVIGELFF